These T cell receptor beta chains were read from a single sample in a study of T cells after yellow fever vaccination. TCRdb passed the 5' RACE reads through MiXCR, listing each CDR3 protein once. The table shows 300,000 to 400,000 distinct CDR3 sequences, with more than 8.5% occurring only once. The sequenced sample was PBMCs, obtained on the day of the first yellow fever vaccination. These receptors were collected from a man aged 18-30 years who received the YFV17D yellow fever vaccine. Both conserved end residues are part of each CDR3. The D gene is left open where the match is weak. Some rows have no size entry. The others give once, few or many, or a class for an expanded clone.

D gene: TRBD1; V gene: TRBV5-1; J gene: TRBJ1-1; clone size: few; CDR3 DNA: TGCGCCAGCTTCTTACAGGGGGCGTCTGAAGCTTTCTTT; CDR3 protein: CASFLQGASEAFF
D gene: .; V gene: TRBV7-2; J gene: TRBJ2-4; clone size: few; CDR3 DNA: TGTGCCAGCAGCTTAAACCGCGGGGACCGGAAAAACATTCAGTACTTC; CDR3 protein: CASSLNRGDRKNIQYF
D gene: .; V gene: TRBV12-3/TRBV12-4; J gene: TRBJ2-1; clone size: .; CDR3 DNA: TGTGCCAGCCAGGTTAGCTCCTACAATGAGCAGTTCTTC; CDR3 protein: CASQVSSYNEQFF
D gene: .; V gene: TRBV5-1; J gene: TRBJ2-3; clone size: many; CDR3 DNA: TGCGCCAGCAGCCAAGGCCTAGATCGTCTCGCAGATACGCAGTATTTT; CDR3 protein: CASSQGLDRLADTQYF
D gene: .; V gene: TRBV7-3; J gene: TRBJ2-3; clone size: .; CDR3 DNA: TGTGCCAGCAGCCCAGGGACTCCCTCAGATACGCAGTATTTT; CDR3 protein: CASSPGTPSDTQYF
D gene: .; V gene: TRBV12-3/TRBV12-4; J gene: TRBJ1-2; clone size: .; CDR3 DNA: TGTGCCAGCAGTTTATTCCAGTCAGGAAACTATGGCTACACCTTC; CDR3 protein: CASSLFQSGNYGYTF
D gene: TRBD1; V gene: TRBV2; J gene: TRBJ2-4; clone size: few; CDR3 DNA: TGTGCCAGCATTGCCGGGACAGGCAAAAACATTCAGTACTTC; CDR3 protein: CASIAGTGKNIQYF
D gene: .; V gene: TRBV5-1; J gene: TRBJ1-6; clone size: few; CDR3 DNA: TGCGCCAGCAGCTTGGCAGGGACACGTTATAATTCACCCCTCCACTTT; CDR3 protein: CASSLAGTRYNSPLHF
D gene: .; V gene: TRBV10-3; J gene: TRBJ2-1; clone size: few; CDR3 DNA: TGTGCCATCAGTGGGGGGTATGAGCAGTTCTTC; CDR3 protein: CAISGGYEQFF
D gene: .; V gene: TRBV7-8; J gene: TRBJ2-5; clone size: .; CDR3 DNA: TGTGCCAGCAGCTTAGTGTGGCACATAGAGAAGCCCGTCGGAGAGACCCAGTACTTC; CDR3 protein: CASSLVWHIEKPVGETQYF
D gene: TRBD2; V gene: TRBV4-3; J gene: TRBJ2-2; clone size: .; CDR3 DNA: TGCGCCAGCAGCCCGGTCGGGGGGTCGACCGGGGAGCTGTTTTTT; CDR3 protein: CASSPVGGSTGELFF
D gene: .; V gene: TRBV9; J gene: TRBJ2-1; clone size: .; CDR3 DNA: TGTGCCAGCAGCGTATCGGGTCCGGATGAGCAGTTCTTC; CDR3 protein: CASSVSGPDEQFF
D gene: .; V gene: TRBV7-9; J gene: TRBJ2-5; clone size: few; CDR3 DNA: TGTGCCAGCAGCTTAGGGGTGGAGACCCAGTACTTC; CDR3 protein: CASSLGVETQYF
D gene: .; V gene: TRBV11-2; J gene: TRBJ1-2; clone size: few; CDR3 DNA: TGTGCCAGCAGCTTAGTTGGGGCCCAAAACTATGGCTACACCTTC; CDR3 protein: CASSLVGAQNYGYTF
D gene: .; V gene: TRBV7-2; J gene: TRBJ2-3; clone size: .; CDR3 DNA: TGTGCCAGCGTGCGGGGGCCTAGCACAGATACGCAGTATTTT; CDR3 protein: CASVRGPSTDTQYF
D gene: .; V gene: TRBV5-1; J gene: TRBJ2-5; clone size: many; CDR3 DNA: TGCGCCAGCAGCTTAAGTTCCCTCGGGGGCGGGGAGACCCAGTACTTC; CDR3 protein: CASSLSSLGGGETQYF
D gene: .; V gene: TRBV14; J gene: TRBJ1-2; clone size: .; CDR3 DNA: TGTGCCAGCAGCCAAAACAACTATGGCTACACCTTC; CDR3 protein: CASSQNNYGYTF
D gene: .; V gene: TRBV2; J gene: TRBJ2-4; clone size: many; CDR3 DNA: TGTGCCAGCAGTGAGGACAGAAACATTCAGTACTTC; CDR3 protein: CASSEDRNIQYF
D gene: .; V gene: TRBV5-1; J gene: TRBJ1-2; clone size: few; CDR3 DNA: TGCGCCAGCAGCGGGGGATCCCAGAACTATGGCTACACCTTC; CDR3 protein: CASSGGSQNYGYTF
D gene: .; V gene: TRBV7-2; J gene: TRBJ1-2; clone size: .; CDR3 DNA: TGTGCCAGCAGCTTCCAGGGGCAAGGTGGCTACACCTTC; CDR3 protein: CASSFQGQGGYTF